This T cell receptor (beta chain) was sequenced in a study of post-analysis software for immune sequencing data. Study in general: The disease courses covered relapsing-remitting, secondary progressive and progressive-relapsing multiple sclerosis. Regarding the study as a whole: Five or six TRBV segments were significantly more frequent in patients than in controls. TRBV5-6, TRBV5-1 and TRBV20-1 were among these segments. Normalized Chao1 diversity in multiple sclerosis patients fell significantly below that of controls. F measure showed strong co-clustering of same-batch samples.

The CDR3 contains 12 residues. Germline V lookup: CDR1 SGDLS, CDR2 YYNGEE. V was pared by 0 bases and J by 8 bases, with 6 bases between. As regards this clonotype: Its antigen is still unknown. Just one base apart from a much larger clone, this may be a read error.

Unique molecular identifiers were present in the TCR beta cDNA libraries. Between roughly 1 and 11 million T cells gave rise to some 490,000 cDNA molecules. Each CDR3 protein gets one entry after TCRdb re-called the PCR reads with MiXCR. The table records approximately 770,000 distinct CDR3 sequences, around 45% of them present only once. The receptor was isolated from a girl between 5 and 17 years old with multiple sclerosis. This chain uses TRBV9 with TRBJ2-1, with D possibly called TRBD1 or TRBD2 (5 bases each). Sequenced material: blood. CDR3 DNA sequence: TGTGCCAGCAGCGTAGGGGACCATGAGCAGTTCTTC. Its protein is CASSVGDHEQFF.